Below are 17 T cell receptor beta chains sequenced from a single sample in a study of identical twins. TCRdb processed the 5' RACE reads anew with MiXCR; each CDR3 protein has one entry. The sample shows hundreds of thousands of distinct CDR3 sequences, roughly 18% of them seen only once. The same specimen was also included in a second study, on T cells expressing NK-cell markers.

The specimen was PBMCs. All receptors come from a woman between 18 and 29 years old in good health.

This chain links TRBV12-3 or TRBV12-4 with TRBJ2-5; D possibly corresponds to TRBD1 (6 bases). This CDR3 has 14 amino acids. Trimming shortened V by 6 bases and J by 5 bases, and 16 bases separated the two germline ends. The CDR3 spells CASRSGESIETQYF. CDR3 nucleotide sequence: TGTGCCAGCAGGTCAGGGGAATCTATCGAGACCCAGTACTTC.

The chain joins TRBV12-3 or TRBV12-4 to TRBJ1-4; TRBD1 agrees at 7 bases. This CDR3 region has 15 residues. V lost 6 bases to trimming and J lost 7 bases; unmatched junction nucleotides: 11. CDR3 region: CASSLNRGFREKLFF. The DNA for the CDR3 is TGTGCCAGCAGCCTCAACAGGGGATTTCGTGAAAAACTGTTTTTT.

The CDR3 region is CASSSPRHIRLHF. In DNA, the CDR3 is TGTGCCAGCAGCTCCCCCCGACATATTCGTCTCCACTTT. The gene calls are TRBV11-2 and TRBJ1-6; no definite D call. With 4 bases removed from V and 16 bases from J, the gap between germline ends came to 17 bases. Germline V gives CDR1 SGHAT, CDR2 FQNNGV. This CDR3 is 13 amino acids long.

This clonotype was found a few times. V and J are TRBV12-3 or TRBV12-4 and TRBJ2-1, with a weak D call TRBD2 (6 bases). The CDR3 is made up of 14 amino acids. Trimming left V 2 bases short and J 8 bases short, with 13 bases between. In DNA form, the CDR3 reads TGTGCCAGCAGTTTACGGGGGTATAAGGATGAGCAGTTCTTC. Translation: CASSLRGYKDEQFF.

In its sample, this clonotype was seen a few times. Written as DNA, the CDR3 is TGTGCCAGCAGCGTAGGTAGCGGGAGGGCCTCTGGGGCCAACGTCCTGACTTTC. Residues: CASSVGSGRASGANVLTF. The rearrangement uses TRBV9 and TRBJ2-6, with TRBD2 matching over 11 bases. V dropped 0 bases and J dropped 0; count of bases not matched to a gene: 2. The CDR3 is made up of 18 amino acids. Germline V gene sequence: CDR1 SGDLS, CDR2 YYNGEE.

This clonotype has at least ten counts. This chain uses TRBV7-8 with TRBJ2-1; TRBD2 matches at 12 bases. J lost 6 bases, V lost 6 bases, and 3 bases had no gene match. CDR3 size: 14 residues. CDR1 SGHVS and CDR2 FQNEAQ come from the germline V gene. The CDR3 region is CASSLLAGGNEQFF. The DNA for the CDR3 is TGTGCCAGCAGTTTACTAGCGGGGGGCAATGAGCAGTTCTTC. Complete variable domain (other parts from reference TRBV7-8 and TRBJ2-1): GAGVSQSPRYKVAKRGQDVALRCDPISGHVSLFWYQQALGQGPEFLTYFQNEAQLDKSGLPSDRFFAERPEGSVSTLKIQRTQQEDSAVYLCASSLLAGGNEQFFGPGTRLTVL.

The V and J genes are TRBV7-6 and TRBJ1-1; 7 nucleotides align to TRBD1. CDR1 is SGHVS and CDR2 is FNYEAQ in the germline V gene. The CDR3 is made up of 15 amino acids. V shed 1 base and J 1 base; nucleotides not matched to a gene: 3. This chain's CDR3 is CASSLGQGWNTEAFF. DNA of the CDR3: TGTGCCAGCAGCTTAGGACAGGGCTGGAACACTGAAGCTTTCTTT.

In its sample, this clonotype was seen a few times. The chain has TRBV20-1 and TRBJ2-1; 8 bases map to TRBD2. This CDR3 comprises 14 residues. V trimming: 3 bases; J trimming: 6 bases; junction bases outside the gene matches: 7. Germline loops: CDR1 DFQATT, CDR2 SNEGSKA (reference sequence). CDR3 loop: CSARGLGEGNEQFF. In nucleotides, the CDR3 is TGCAGTGCTAGGGGACTAGGAGAGGGCAATGAGCAGTTCTTC.

This clonotype turned up a few times. J is TRBJ2-7 and V is TRBV6-2 or TRBV6-3; 9 bases line up with TRBD2. The germline V gene has CDR1 MNHEY and CDR2 SVGEGT. The CDR3 has 17 residues. J was trimmed by 2 bases and V by 3 bases; bases with no gene match: 11. CDR3: CASSYLLAGATAYEQYF. As DNA, the CDR3 is TGTGCCAGCAGTTATTTGTTAGCGGGAGCTACGGCCTACGAGCAGTACTTC.

The CDR3 region has the DNA TGCGCCAGCAGCCTCAACGTGGGGTTCGAGCAGTACTTC. Amino acid sequence: CASSLNVGFEQYF. This rearrangement joins TRBV5-1 to TRBJ2-7; D remains ambiguous. The CDR3 extends over 13 amino acids. CDR1 SGHRS and CDR2 YFSETQ come from the germline V gene. V was pared by 4 bases and J by 6 bases, with 14 bases between.

The V call is TRBV2, the J call TRBJ2-7; the match to TRBD2 covers 8 bases. Germline V lookup: CDR1 SNHLY, CDR2 FYNNEI. With 5 bases clipped from V and 2 bases from J, the junction kept 11 bases outside the gene matches. The CDR3 runs to 16 residues. The CDR3 loop reads CASSRSRGGSPYEQYF. DNA for the CDR3: TGTGCCAGCAGTAGATCTCGGGGGGGGTCGCCCTACGAGCAGTACTTC.

This chain uses TRBV10-1 with TRBJ2-6; 7 bases match TRBD1. The germline gives CDR1 WNHNN, CDR2 SYGVQD (reference sequence). J was trimmed by 2 bases and V by 4 bases; bases with no gene match: 2. This CDR3 has 15 amino acids. CDR3 amino acids: CASSAGTAGANVLTF. In DNA form, the CDR3 reads TGCGCCAGCAGTGCAGGGACAGCTGGGGCCAACGTCCTGACTTTC.

The J gene is TRBJ2-3, the V gene TRBV12-3 or TRBV12-4, with 8 nucleotides matching TRBD2. The CDR3 runs to 17 residues. V gave up 6 bases and J gave up 1 base; unmatched junction bases: 12. CDR3 region: CASSPYGRGGGTDTQYF. The CDR3 coding sequence is TGTGCCAGCAGCCCCTACGGTCGGGGGGGCGGCACAGATACGCAGTATTTT.

The chain recombines TRBV4-1 with TRBJ2-1; 8 nucleotides line up with TRBD1. The CDR3 has 16 amino acids. The V gene end was trimmed by 3 bases and the J gene end by 8 bases; junction bases not matched to a gene: 12. Germline V gives CDR1 MGHRA, CDR2 YSYEKL. CDR3 in DNA: TGCGCCAGCAGCCAGGGTATCCGACAGGGGCACGATGAGCAGTTCTTC. Protein product: CASSQGIRQGHDEQFF.

The V gene is TRBV12-3 or TRBV12-4, the J gene TRBJ2-3, with TRBD1 matching 9 bases. With V trimmed by 6 bases and J by 2 bases, 9 bases remained unmatched. The CDR3 runs 16 residues. CDR3 region: CASSGQGRNPTDTQYF. The CDR3, as DNA: TGTGCCAGCAGCGGACAGGGGCGCAACCCCACAGATACGCAGTATTTT.

The chain joins TRBV10-2 to TRBJ1-1, with D possibly TRBD1 on 5 matching bases. Per the germline V gene, CDR1 is WSHSY and CDR2 is SAAADI. The CDR3 consists of 13 residues. The V end lost 4 bases, the J end lost 1 base, and 7 bases lay between the germline ends. CDR3 DNA sequence: TGCGCCAGCAGTGTGGACACGAACACTGAAGCTTTCTTT. Amino acids: CASSVDTNTEAFF.

This clonotype was picked up many times. The chain has TRBV5-5 and TRBJ2-1; D is unresolved. CDR3 size: 16 residues. V was shortened by 4 bases and J by 8 bases, with 22 bases between the two germline ends. Germline CDR1 is SGHKS and CDR2 is YYEKEE (reference sequence). CDR3 DNA: TGTGCCAGCAGCGAAGTGGGGTGGAGTACCGGCGATGAGCAGTTCTTC. As protein: CASSEVGWSTGDEQFF. Full variable domain (remainder filled in from reference TRBV5-5 and TRBJ2-1): DAGVTQSPTHLIKTRGQQVTLRCSPISGHKSVSWYQQVLGQGPQFIFQYYEKEERGRGNFPDRFSARQFPNYSSELNVNALLLGDSALYLCASSEVGWSTGDEQFFGPGTRLTVL.